This T cell receptor beta chain emerged from a study of blood T cell repertoires in COVID-19. Germline CDR1 and CDR2: SGHRS and YFSETQ. V was shortened by 0 bases and J by 1 base, with 19 bases between the two germline ends. This CDR3 comprises 18 residues. This clone has only one observation. Assay used: immunoSEQ multiplex PCR; TCRdb lists only in-frame clones, some missing. Of 57,000 or so clones listed, around 84% were seen once; the top ten hold around a sixth. The receptor was isolated from a man aged 70 or older with active COVID-19. The V call is TRBV5-1, the J call TRBJ1-1, with a weak D call TRBD1 (6 bases). Specimen: peripheral blood. The CDR3 DNA follows: TGCGCCAGCAGCTTGGCGCTACAAAACTCCAGGGGGAACACTGAAGCTTTCTTT. Its protein is CASSLALQNSRGNTEAFF.